Sequencing of this T cell receptor (beta chain) was carried out in a study of CD8 T cells in Susac syndrome (dated by TCRdb to between 2018 and 2020). At the level of the whole study: Of the Susac syndrome patients who were sequenced, 5 or 6 had clinically active disease and fewer than ten were in clinical remission. At the time of blood withdrawal, Susac syndrome patients were either therapy-naive, taking corticosteroids (with some also receiving IVIg), or on IVIg alone. Whether CD8+ T cell activation and differentiation in Susac syndrome was antigen driven was tested using repertoire sequencing. Paper-wide results and their limitations: The number of individuals in the TCR sequencing and HLA analysis was acknowledged as relatively small. The CD4+ T cell repertoire of patients with Susac syndrome showed no detectable clonal expansion.

RNA was extracted with the RNeasy kit and roughly 0.5 to 1 ug was reverse transcribed using random hexamers. The immunoSEQ multiplex PCR assay, which covers 54 Vbeta and 13 Jbeta segments, was used to amplify TCR beta CDR3 regions. Bias from PCR amplification was corrected by using a synthetic template baseline for primer optimization and for computational correction. Per the authors' processing: Only productive sequences were kept, with reads annotated to V, D and J genes according to IMGT and analyzed in immunoSEQ Analyzer. Clonality was calculated as one minus the Shannon entropy normalized by log2 of the number of productive unique sequences. For each patient and control, public and private clones were evaluated among the 100 most prevalent clones. Susac-specific clones were defined as absent from healthy and MS cohorts, over a thousand published viral clones and other ImmuneACCESS disease sequences. TCRdb reran the public reads through fastp at Q25 and MiXCR, keeping productive beta chains. When rows share a CDR3 protein, they turn into one entry using the most common DNA and genes. None of the V and J calls come from the authors' own analysis; TCRdb made them. Recorded for this sample are under 200,000 distinct CDR3 sequences; about 91% of them occurred a single time. Clones ranked in the top ten supply approximately 0.086% of the sample.

Details on this clonotype: Its antigen remains undetermined. The sample holds no much larger clone one base away, and base qualities are not on file.

Peripheral blood CD8+ and CD4+ T cells from healthy donors, Susac syndrome patients and multiple sclerosis patients were profiled using high-throughput TCR beta sequencing. The Susac syndrome patients fulfilled recently defined diagnostic criteria for definite or probable disease. Bulk CD8+ and CD4+ T cells were purified by magnetic negative isolation, whereas CD8+ TEMRA cells were enriched by FACS. Blood was drawn into EDTA tubes, processed within 24 hours, and PBMCs were isolated by density gradient centrifugation. PBMCs destined for TCR sequencing were cryopreserved in liquid nitrogen and later thawed in a 37 °C water bath. A purity of at least 90% was achieved for sorted or isolated CD4+, CD8+ and CD8+ TEMRA cells. The sequence derives from a human donor with Susac syndrome. Sequenced input: CD4+ T cells from PBMCs.

The CDR3 region reads CAEEKGSGKAFF. The DNA reads as follows: TGTGCCGAGGAGAAGGGCAGCGGGAAGGCTTTCTTT. The chain links TRBV30 with TRBJ1-1, with the D gene uncertain. V sheds 8 bases and J sheds 11 bases, leaving 21 bases between their ends. Inclusive of the bounding cysteine and phenylalanine, the CDR3 is 12 residues long. Left in the record is the CDR3 DNA by itself, 36 bases read in frame from the first base. The germline V gene (reference sequence) sets CDR1 to GTSNPN and CDR2 to SVGIG.